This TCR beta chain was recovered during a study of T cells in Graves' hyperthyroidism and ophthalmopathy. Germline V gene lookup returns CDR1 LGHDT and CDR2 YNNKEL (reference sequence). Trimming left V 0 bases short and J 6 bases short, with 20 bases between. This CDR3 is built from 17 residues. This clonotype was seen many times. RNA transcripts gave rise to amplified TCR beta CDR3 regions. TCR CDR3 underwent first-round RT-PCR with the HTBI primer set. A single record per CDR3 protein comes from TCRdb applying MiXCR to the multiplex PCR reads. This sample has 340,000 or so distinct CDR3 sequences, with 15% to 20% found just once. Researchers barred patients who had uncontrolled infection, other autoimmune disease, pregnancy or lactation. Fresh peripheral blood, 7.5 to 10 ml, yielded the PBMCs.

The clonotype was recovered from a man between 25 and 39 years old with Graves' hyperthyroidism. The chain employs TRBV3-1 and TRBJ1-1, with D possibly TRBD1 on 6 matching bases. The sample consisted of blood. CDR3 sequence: CASSQDGGQGRVAEAFF. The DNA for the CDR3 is TGTGCCAGCAGCCAAGACGGGGGGCAGGGGAGGGTGGCTGAAGCTTTCTTT. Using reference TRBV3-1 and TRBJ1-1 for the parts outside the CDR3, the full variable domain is DTAVSQTPKYLVTQMGNDKSIKCEQNLGHDTMYWYKQDSKKFLKIMFSYNNKELIINETVPNRFSPKSPDKAHLNLHINSLELGDSAVYFCASSQDGGQGRVAEAFFGQGTRLTVV.